Below, one T cell receptor (beta chain) is given with its context. Its antigen is undetermined. The entry originates in a study of tumor-infiltrating lymphocytes in primary liver carcinoma. About the study: Men and women, 30 to 69 years of age, made up the patients. Sequenced samples came back with roughly 3.65 to 7.5 million productive TCRbeta reads, and the counts looked alike across tissue types.

From unsorted bulk tissue weighing roughly 17-31 mg, DNA and RNA were co-extracted. CDR3 length equals 12 residues. Trimming left V 7 bases short and J 5 bases short, with 14 bases between. Germline CDR1 and CDR2: SQVTM and ANQGSEA. Total RNA amounting to roughly 450 ng was the source from which TCR beta cDNA was made with a constant-region primer. Each TCR beta library was derived from three nested multiplex PCR rounds that employed slightly modified ARM-PCR. Forward primers for TRBV1-TRBV30 and a C-beta reverse primer served the first two PCR rounds, at 10 cycles each. TCRdb used MiXCR to reprocess the multiplex PCR reads, holding one entry per CDR3 protein. Among about 35,000 distinct CDR3 sequences listed, just under 75% were seen once. The study's findings and limits: With p = 0.039, the top-250-clone fraction in tumors significantly exceeded that in blood.

Material: liver tumor tissue from sampling region 4. Subset specified: tumor region T4, right-lateral pole. V is TRBV29-1 and J is TRBJ1-2, with TRBD1 as a possible D gene (6 bases). The TCR was taken from a man aged 35 to 55 with primary liver carcinoma and hepatitis B virus infection. Here the CDR3 reads CSGETGSYGYTF. Here the CDR3 DNA reads TGCAGCGGGGAGACAGGATCATATGGCTACACCTTC.